This note documents a single T cell receptor beta chain sequence. Recovered status in Cohort 3 required two negative PCRs, clearance, or symptom resolution. Germline lookup yields CDR1 SGHAT and CDR2 FQNNGV. The V gene end was trimmed by 4 bases and the J gene end by 3 bases; junction bases not matched to a gene: 3. The CDR3 consists of 14 residues. Libraries were prepared by immunoSEQ multiplex PCR; TCRdb keeps only in-frame clonotypes and omits some of them. Of approximately 170,000 clones detected, more than 75% appear once; the ten largest clones hold around 6%. These data come from a study of blood T cell repertoires in COVID-19. Whole-study context: Donors in the United States, Italy and Spain gave samples during acute or convalescent COVID-19. PBMCs, B-cell-depleted T cells, or T cells provided the cDNA or gDNA that made up the material.

This rearrangement joins TRBV11-2 to TRBJ2-3, with 8 bases identical to TRBD1. The sequence was obtained from a man in his forties or fifties who had recovered from COVID-19. The sequenced material came from PBMCs or T cells enriched from blood (not recorded which). Here the CDR3 reads CASSSRGRTDTQYF. The CDR3 DNA reads TGTGCCAGCAGCTCCAGGGGGCGGACAGATACGCAGTATTTT.